This T cell receptor beta chain was retrieved from a study of neoadjuvant anti-PD-1 for oral cavity cancer. Profiled with immunoSEQ multiplex PCR; TCRdb holds only in-frame clones, not every one. This sample yields 5,500 to 7,500 clones, of which roughly 78% are seen a single time; around 3% belongs to the top ten. The germline V gene has CDR1 SNHLY and CDR2 FYNNEI. There are 14 residues in the CDR3. Trimming removed 2 bases at V and 7 bases at J, with 12 bases between. A single count supports this clone. This rearrangement joins TRBV2 to TRBJ1-5; D not certain. The origin of this receptor is a person between 35 and 79 years old with oral cavity squamous cell carcinoma. The starting material was PBMCs, obtained before nivolumab (anti-PD-1) treatment. The DNA for the CDR3 is TGTGCCAGCAGTGAATCCATGTCCCCGCAGCCCCAGCATTTT. It codes for CASSESMSPQPQHF.